Below, 9 T cell receptor beta chains from the same sample are listed, as sequenced in a study of T cell responses to AZD1222 COVID-19 vaccine. Generated by immunoSEQ multiplex PCR, the TCRdb table keeps only in-frame clones and is missing some. Among 99,000 or so clones listed, over 80% were seen once. Specimen: peripheral blood, collected on day 0 of AZD1222 vaccination. These receptors originate from an adult in good health.

The rearrangement joins TRBV5-4 to TRBJ2-7, with 12 bases aligning to TRBD1. The germline CDR1 and CDR2 sequences are SGHNT and YYREEE (reference sequence). There are 14 residues in the CDR3. The junction had 8 bases not matched to a gene; V was cut back by 6 bases and J by 7 bases. The chain's CDR3 is CASNSGQGAGEQYF. The CDR3 DNA sequence: TGTGCCAGCAACTCGGGACAGGGGGCAGGGGAGCAGTACTTC.

V gene TRBV6-5 combines with J gene TRBJ2-2, with D perhaps TRBD2 (7 bases). The V and J ends lost 2 bases and 6 bases respectively, with 16 bases between them. The CDR3 sequence is 16 residues long. The V gene's germline CDR1 is MNHEY and CDR2 SVGAGI. The CDR3 loop reads CASSYPPRGAAGELFF. In DNA, the CDR3 is TGTGCCAGCAGTTACCCCCCCCGGGGGGCGGCCGGGGAGCTGTTTTTT.

This clone showed up just once. The chain links TRBV15 to TRBJ2-3, with TRBD2 as a possible D gene (5 bases). CDR3 length: 16 residues. The V gene's germline CDR1 is LNHNV and CDR2 YYDKDF (reference sequence). The V and J ends lost 0 bases and 6 bases respectively, with 16 bases between them. This CDR3 is CATSRDRTGGPDTQYF. CDR3 nucleotides: TGTGCCACCAGCAGAGATAGGACTGGAGGCCCTGATACGCAGTATTTT.

V gene TRBV4-1 combines with J gene TRBJ2-7; tentatively, D is TRBD2 (6 bases). With 5 bases removed from V and 6 bases from J, the gap between germline ends came to 14 bases. This CDR3 has 13 residues. Germline values: CDR1 MGHRA, CDR2 YSYEKL. The CDR3 DNA follows: TGCGCCAGCAGCGAGGATATGGAGGGCGAGCAGTACTTC. It translates to CASSEDMEGEQYF.

This rearrangement joins TRBV7-8 to TRBJ1-1; no definite D call. This CDR3 is built from 13 residues. V was shortened by 5 bases and J by 12 bases, with 19 bases between the two germline ends. Per the germline V gene, CDR1 is SGHVS and CDR2 is FQNEAQ. The CDR3 DNA reads as TGTGCCAGCAGCCGAGAACCCAGGACCGATACTTTCTTT. The encoded protein is CASSREPRTDTFF. Full variable domain (remainder filled in from reference TRBV7-8 and TRBJ1-1): GAGVSQSPRYKVAKRGQDVALRCDPISGHVSLFWYQQALGQGPEFLTYFQNEAQLDKSGLPSDRFFAERPEGSVSTLKIQRTQQEDSAVYLCASSREPRTDTFFGQGTRLTVV.

This chain connects TRBV7-9 to TRBJ1-1; a weak D match, TRBD1 (5 bases). This CDR3 has 13 amino acids. V was trimmed by 2 bases and J by 4 bases, leaving 8 bases between them. Germline loops: CDR1 SEHNR, CDR2 FQNEAQ (reference sequence). This CDR3 is CASSLQGGTEAFF. CDR3 in DNA: TGTGCCAGCAGCTTACAGGGTGGCACTGAAGCTTTCTTT.

The chain carries TRBV7-9 and TRBJ2-3, with D tentatively TRBD1 (6 bases). Germline V gives CDR1 SEHNR, CDR2 FQNEAQ (reference sequence). The CDR3 spans 14 residues. The germline V and J ends were trimmed by 5 bases and 2 bases, with 11 bases remaining between them. CDR3 amino acids: CASSPGQYTDTQYF. As DNA, the CDR3 is TGTGCCAGCAGCCCGGGACAATACACAGATACGCAGTATTTT.

The chain recombines TRBV5-1 with TRBJ1-3, with a possible D match to TRBD1 (6 bases). This CDR3 has 14 residues. V was clipped by 5 bases and J by 4 bases, with 13 bases between them. Per germline, CDR1 SGHRS and CDR2 YFSETQ. CDR3 sequence: CASRRGDPGNTIYF. CDR3 bases: TGCGCCAGCAGAAGGGGGGATCCCGGAAACACCATATATTTT. Full variable domain (rest looked up from reference TRBV5-1 and TRBJ1-3): KAGVTQTPRYLIKTRGQQVTLSCSPISGHRSVSWYQQTPGQGLQFLFEYFSETQRNKGNFPGRFSGRQFSNSRSEMNVSTLELGDSALYLCASRRGDPGNTIYFGEGSWLTVV.

The CDR3 protein is CASSPSGGIAKNIQYF. Written as DNA, the CDR3 is TGTGCCAGTAGTCCTAGCGGGGGGATAGCCAAAAACATTCAGTACTTC. The V gene is TRBV19, the J gene TRBJ2-4; 11 positions agree with TRBD2. V lost 5 bases, J lost 0 bases, and 3 bases stayed unmatched. In germline, CDR1 is LNHDA, CDR2 SQIVND (reference sequence). The CDR3 length is 16 residues.